One and the same sample provided the 22 T cell receptor beta chains below, sequenced in a study of blood T cell repertoires in COVID-19. Sequencing was performed with immunoSEQ multiplex PCR; in TCRdb, only in-frame clones are kept and a portion is missing. The data contain around 310,000 clones, almost 90% of them singletons. Sequencing was performed on peripheral blood. The receptors were gathered from a woman aged 40 to 50 with COVID-19, enrolled during active disease.

This clone was found many times. The rearrangement joins TRBV24-1 to TRBJ2-1; possibly TRBD1 for D (5 bases). V was trimmed by 0 bases and J by 6 bases, leaving 8 bases between them. Per germline, CDR1 KGHDR and CDR2 SFDVKD. The CDR3 length is 14 residues. CDR3 bases: TGTGCCACCAGTGATTTGCAGGGAACCAATGAGCAGTTCTTC. The encoded protein is CATSDLQGTNEQFF.

This chain joins TRBV18 and TRBJ1-5; the D gene is possibly TRBD1 (6 bases). The CDR3 totals 15 residues. V gave up 3 bases and J gave up 2 bases, with 11 bases separating them. In germline, CDR1 is KGHSH, CDR2 LQKENI. The CDR3 protein is CASSPRGMRNQPQHF. CDR3 nucleotide sequence: TGTGCCAGCTCACCCAGGGGAATGCGCAATCAGCCCCAGCATTTT.

The chain combines TRBV15 with TRBJ1-4; maybe TRBD1 (5 bases). CDR1 LNHNV and CDR2 YYDKDF come from the germline V gene (reference sequence). Trimming removed 3 bases from V and 6 bases from J, with 14 bases in between. The CDR3 sequence is 15 residues long. The CDR3 DNA is TGTGCCACCAGCAGGGGGGGAGACACCGATGAAAAACTGTTTTTT. Protein: CATSRGGDTDEKLFF.

This sequence joins TRBV10-3 and TRBJ1-1, with D possibly being TRBD1 (5 bases). Trimming left V 4 bases short and J 7 bases short, with 13 bases between. The CDR3 consists of 13 residues. Germline loops: CDR1 ENHRY, CDR2 SYGVKD. CDR3 loop: CAISGGMTDEAFF. CDR3 coding DNA: TGTGCCATCAGTGGGGGAATGACAGATGAAGCTTTCTTT.

The chain recombines TRBV5-4 with TRBJ1-4; 11 nucleotides line up with TRBD1. The CDR3 is 17 residues long. With 4 bases clipped from V and 7 bases from J, the junction kept 12 bases outside the gene matches. Germline values: CDR1 SGHNT, CDR2 YYREEE (reference sequence). The CDR3 nucleotides read TGTGCCAGCAGCCCCGGGACAGGGGGACTATCAGGTGAAAAACTGTTTTTT. It is translated as CASSPGTGGLSGEKLFF.

The chain combines TRBV21-1 with TRBJ2-7; the table's D call TRBD2 went unverified against the DNA. TRBV21-1 is marked as a pseudogene. This CDR3 is 15 amino acids long. The CDR3 DNA reads TGTGCCAGCACTGTCGGACTAGCAGCATTCCACGAGCAGTACTTC. The encoded protein is CASTVGLAAFHEQYF.

This clone has a single count. CDR3 DNA: TGTGCCAGCAGTGAAGGGGCTAGCGGGGGCACAGATACGCAGTATTTT. Translating it yields CASSEGASGGTDTQYF. The rearrangement joins TRBV2 to TRBJ2-3, with TRBD2 matching over 9 bases. V shed 1 base and J 1 base; nucleotides not matched to a gene: 3. Germline V gene data show CDR1 as SNHLY and CDR2 as FYNNEI. The CDR3 loop spans 16 amino acids.

Here the CDR3 reads CASSPQIRTEAFF. The CDR3 DNA reads TGTGCCAGCAGCCCGCAGATCAGAACTGAAGCTTTCTTT. V and J are TRBV7-2 and TRBJ1-1, with unresolved D. V was pared by 5 bases and J by 5 bases, with 12 bases between. This CDR3 has 13 residues. Germline-derived CDR1 and CDR2 are SGHTA and FQGNSA.

The J gene is TRBJ2-1, the V gene TRBV5-1; 8 nucleotides match TRBD2. V shed 2 bases and J 0 bases; nucleotides not matched to a gene: 10. The CDR3 is 18 amino acids. The germline gives CDR1 SGHRS, CDR2 YFSETQ. Here the CDR3 reads CASSFGDSGKSSYNEQFF. As DNA, the CDR3 is TGCGCCAGCAGCTTCGGGGATAGCGGGAAAAGCTCCTACAATGAGCAGTTCTTC.

V gene TRBV4-1 combines with J gene TRBJ1-5; unclear D gene. Germline values: CDR1 MGHRA, CDR2 YSYEKL. There are 14 residues in the CDR3. Between the trimmed V and J ends, which lost 1 base and 3 bases, there was a span of 7 bases. The CDR3 bases are TGCGCCAGCAGCCAAGTTCAGTTCAATCAGCCCCAGCATTTT. The encoded protein is CASSQVQFNQPQHF.

A single count supports this clone. The V and J genes are TRBV19 and TRBJ1-1; D gene unclear. V was trimmed by 3 bases and J by 9 bases, leaving 17 bases between them. In germline, CDR1 is LNHDA, CDR2 SQIVND (reference sequence). The CDR3 has 14 residues. The CDR3 is CASSILGRAGKAFF. Written as DNA, the CDR3 is TGTGCCAGTAGTATCCTAGGGAGGGCCGGAAAAGCTTTCTTT.

This clone was recorded once. This chain joins TRBV7-2 and TRBJ1-2; TRBD1 agrees at 12 bases. The CDR3 sequence is 15 residues long. Germline values: CDR1 SGHTA, CDR2 FQGNSA. V lost 6 bases and J lost 8; bases outside the gene matches: 10. DNA of the CDR3: TGTGCCAGCAGTTTAACCGGGACAGGGGGCCGAGGCTACACCTTC. Protein sequence: CASSLTGTGGRGYTF.

This clone showed up just a few times. The chain links TRBV4-1 to TRBJ1-1; D not certain. Germline CDR1 reads MGHRA; CDR2 reads YSYEKL. The CDR3 loop spans 14 amino acids. V shed 4 bases and J shed 2 bases, with 11 bases lying between them. CDR3 region: CASSRGGRNTEAFF. The CDR3 DNA follows: TGCGCCAGCAGCCGCGGAGGCCGAAACACTGAAGCTTTCTTT.

V is TRBV28 and J is TRBJ1-1, with D hard to call. V was clipped by 2 bases and J by 1 base, with 5 bases between them. CDR1 and CDR2 (germline): MDHEN, SYDVKM. The CDR3 runs to 13 residues. Here the CDR3 DNA reads TGTGCCAGCAGTTTAAGCTCGAACACTGAAGCTTTCTTT. Translating gives CASSLSSNTEAFF.

The V and J genes are TRBV7-9 and TRBJ2-7, with TRBD2 identical over 7 bases. The trim removed 1 base at V and 2 bases at J, leaving 5 bases unmatched. Germline assignment: CDR1 SEHNR and CDR2 FQNEAQ (reference sequence). The CDR3 covers 15 residues. CDR3 sequence reads: CASSLGLADTYEQYF. DNA of the CDR3: TGTGCCAGCAGCTTAGGACTAGCAGACACCTACGAGCAGTACTTC.

The gene calls are TRBV18 and TRBJ1-1; 7 bases are a match to TRBD1. V gave up 10 bases and J gave up 0 bases; unmatched junction bases: 5. There are 13 residues in the CDR3. The germline V gene encodes CDR1 KGHSH and CDR2 LQKENI. CDR3 DNA: TGTGCCACCAGGGGGTTGGTGAACACTGAAGCTTTCTTT. Translated: CATRGLVNTEAFF. Full variable domain (outside the CDR3, taken from reference TRBV18 and TRBJ1-1): NAGVMQNPRHLVRRRGQEARLRCSPMKGHSHVYWYRQLPEEGLKFMVYLQKENIIDESGMPKERFSAEFPKEGPSILRIQQVVRGDSAAYFCATRGLVNTEAFFGQGTRLTVV.

The gene calls are TRBV7-2 and TRBJ1-1; 7 nucleotides agree with TRBD1. V lost 5 bases, J lost 0 bases, and 6 bases stayed unmatched. This CDR3 contains 15 residues. CDR1 and CDR2 from the germline V gene are SGHTA and FQGNSA. The CDR3 coding sequence is TGTGCCAGCAGCCCGAAGGGACAGATGAACACTGAAGCTTTCTTT. As protein: CASSPKGQMNTEAFF. Filled out from reference TRBV7-2 and TRBJ1-1, the complete variable domain reads GAGVSQSPSNKVTEKGKDVELRCDPISGHTALYWYRQSLGQGLEFLIYFQGNSAPDKSGLPSDRFSAERTGGSVSTLTIQRTQQEDSAVYLCASSPKGQMNTEAFFGQGTRLTVV.

The J gene is TRBJ2-5, the V gene TRBV7-6; D possibly corresponds to TRBD2 (6 bases). V was pared by 5 bases and J by 3 bases, with 10 bases between. Germline CDR1 SGHVS, CDR2 FNYEAQ. The CDR3 spans 13 residues. DNA for the CDR3: TGTGCCAGCAGCCTCCCTAGCGAAGAGACCCAGTACTTC. Amino acids: CASSLPSEETQYF.

This chain joins TRBV4-1 and TRBJ2-3; D not resolved. The CDR3 has 13 residues. Germline CDR1 and CDR2: MGHRA and YSYEKL. Deletions cut 0 bases from V and 4 bases from J, with 5 bases between. Here the CDR3 DNA reads TGCGCCAGCAGCCAAGATCAGGCAGATACGCAGTATTTT. Amino acid sequence: CASSQDQADTQYF.

The rearrangement uses TRBV11-3 and TRBJ2-3; D is possibly TRBD1 (5 bases). From germline, CDR1 is SGHNT and CDR2 YENEEA. The CDR3 runs 17 residues. Trimming pared 1 base from V and 4 bases from J, leaving 18 bases between. The CDR3 DNA follows: TGTGCCAGCAGCTTAGCCACGGGTGGGGCTTCGGCAGATACGCAGTATTTT. The encoded protein is CASSLATGGASADTQYF.

J is TRBJ2-5 and V is TRBV5-5, with D possibly TRBD2 on 5 matching bases. V was cut by 1 base and J by 1 base, with 11 bases left in between. Germline assignment: CDR1 SGHKS and CDR2 YYEKEE (reference sequence). This CDR3 has 15 amino acids. This CDR3 reads CASSLNGKAQETQYF. DNA for the CDR3: TGTGCCAGCAGCTTGAACGGGAAAGCCCAAGAGACCCAGTACTTC. The variable domain in full, with the rest retrieved from reference TRBV5-5 and TRBJ2-5, is DAGVTQSPTHLIKTRGQQVTLRCSPISGHKSVSWYQQVLGQGPQFIFQYYEKEERGRGNFPDRFSARQFPNYSSELNVNALLLGDSALYLCASSLNGKAQETQYFGPGTRLLVL.

The chain uses TRBV7-8 and TRBJ1-4; 10 bases align to TRBD1. V shed 4 bases and J 3 bases; nucleotides not matched to a gene: 11. The CDR3 sequence is 18 residues long. Looked up from germline, CDR1 is SGHVS and CDR2 is FQNEAQ. The CDR3 sequence is CASSSEGTGVQANEKLFF. As DNA, the CDR3 is TGTGCCAGCAGCTCCGAAGGGACAGGGGTACAAGCTAATGAAAAACTGTTTTTT.